Given below is one TCR beta chain in context. Its target is unknown. 5'-RACE, quantitative and with molecular barcodes, yielded the TCR beta libraries. TCRdb reanalysed the 5' RACE reads using MiXCR and keeps one entry per CDR3 protein. The repertoire holds fewer than 400,000 distinct CDR3 sequences, with approximately 20% as singletons. The sample originates from a study of CD8 T cells in ankylosing spondylitis. General study results and limits: Apparently characteristic of ankylosing spondylitis blood was a TCR beta motif (about 8 highly homologous variants). A CD8+ phenotype characterized the disease-linked clones, which were relatively rare in peripheral blood. There was reportedly significant enrichment of clones that were disease-linked in matched ankylosing spondylitis synovial fluid. Earlier work had already found some motif variants in reactive arthritis synovial fluid and blood.

V lost 10 bases and J lost 1, with 8 bases in between. CDR3 size: 12 residues. Germline V gives CDR1 MDHEN, CDR2 SYDVKM. Input material: blood, either unsorted or a sorted T cell fraction (not recorded which). The V and J genes are TRBV28 and TRBJ1-5, with D maybe TRBD1 (5 bases). The clonotype originates from a male donor with ankylosing spondylitis. The CDR3 DNA is TGTGCCACCAGACAGAGCAATCAGCCCCAGCATTTT. Translated: CATRQSNQPQHF.